This T cell receptor beta chain derives from a study of T cell responses to AZD1222 COVID-19 vaccine. Looking at the study overall: Timing groups of about 4 and about 12 weeks for second doses were pooled. Study findings and constraints: Just 5 to 7 people given AZD1222 tested seropositive at baseline.

Regarding this clone: Its antigen is unidentified.

Produced via immunoSEQ multiplex PCR; TCRdb's table is partial and in-frame only. The data contain around 78,000 clones, about nine tenths of them singletons. V lost 1 base to trimming and J lost 8 bases; unmatched junction nucleotides: 8. This CDR3 has 15 amino acids. Germline loops: CDR1 LGHDT, CDR2 YNNKEL (reference sequence). The source material was peripheral blood, sampled on day 0 of AZD1222 vaccination. The V gene is TRBV3-1 (or the pseudogene TRBV3-2), the J gene TRBJ2-1; 7 bases are shared with TRBD2. This clonotype originated in an adult in good health. The CDR3 loop reads CASSQASGVWDEQFF. CDR3 in DNA: TGTGCCAGCAGCCAAGCTAGCGGTGTATGGGATGAGCAGTTCTTC.